These 32 T cell receptor beta chains were sequenced from one sample in a study of T cells in localized non-small cell lung cancer. Assay used: immunoSEQ multiplex PCR; TCRdb lists only in-frame clones, some missing. Of some 30,000 clones in the sample, 90% to 95% were seen once. Material: peripheral blood, obtained before any cancer treatment. The receptors shown here come from a woman between 40 and 69 years old with stage I lung adenocarcinoma.

The J gene is TRBJ1-1, the V gene TRBV7-2; D is possibly TRBD1 (6 bases). V was clipped by 4 bases and J by 1 base, with 13 bases between them. In germline, CDR1 is SGHTA, CDR2 FQGNSA. This CDR3 spans 15 amino acids. For the CDR3, the DNA is TGTGCCAGCAGCTCGGCGAAGGGGGAGAACACTGAAGCTTTCTTT. Translating it yields CASSSAKGENTEAFF.

The chain has TRBV6-1 and TRBJ2-5, with D possibly being TRBD1 or TRBD2 (5 bases each). The CDR3 totals 14 residues. CDR1 and CDR2 from the germline V gene are MNHNS and SASEGT. The V gene lost 3 bases and the J gene lost 3 bases, with 11 bases spanning the gap. CDR3 in DNA: TGTGCCAGCAGTGAGAGGGGTAGAGAAGAGACCCAGTACTTC. Protein product: CASSERGREETQYF.

Written as DNA, the CDR3 is TGTGCCAGCAGCCTCGGGTGGGGCGGTGAGCAGTTCTTC. Translation: CASSLGWGGEQFF. V usage is TRBV14 and J usage is TRBJ2-1; tentatively, D is TRBD1 (5 bases). Germline V gene data show CDR1 as SGHDN and CDR2 as FVKESK. The ends were cut back, 4 bases at V and 9 bases at J, with 13 bases in the middle. The CDR3 covers 13 residues.

J is TRBJ2-1 and V is TRBV7-9; D remains unclear. This CDR3 has 14 residues. Germline V gives CDR1 SEHNR, CDR2 FQNEAQ (reference sequence). With 5 bases removed from V and 1 base from J, the gap between germline ends came to 9 bases. CDR3 protein: CASSKWVSYNEQFF. The CDR3 DNA reads TGTGCCAGCAGCAAATGGGTATCCTACAATGAGCAGTTCTTC.

The chain is built from TRBV14 and TRBJ1-6; D is unclear. The V end was cut by 0 bases, the J end by 8 bases, with 8 bases between. CDR1 SGHDN and CDR2 FVKESK come from the germline V gene. The CDR3 totals 14 residues. The CDR3: CASSQDSWYSPLHF. As DNA, the CDR3 is TGTGCCAGCAGCCAAGATTCGTGGTATTCACCCCTCCACTTT. The full variable domain, its missing parts supplied by reference TRBV14 and TRBJ1-6, is EAGVTQFPSHSVIEKGQTVTLRCDPISGHDNLYWYRRVMGKEIKFLLHFVKESKQDESGMPNNRFLAERTGGTYSTLKVQPAELEDSGVYFCASSQDSWYSPLHFGNGTRLTVT.

The CDR3 DNA reads as TGTGCCAGCAGCTTGGACAATAATCAGCCCCAGCATTTT. Translated: CASSLDNNQPQHF. The chain carries TRBV5-5 and TRBJ1-5, with no clear D. CDR1 and CDR2 (germline): SGHKS, YYEKEE (reference sequence). CDR3 length: 13 amino acids. Trimming removed 0 bases from V and 4 bases from J, with 5 bases in between.

The rearrangement uses TRBV18 and TRBJ1-1; no clear D. This CDR3 is built from 14 residues. V dropped 2 bases and J dropped 1 base, with 8 bases sitting between them. Looked up from germline, CDR1 is KGHSH and CDR2 is LQKENI. The CDR3 DNA sequence: TGTGCCAGCTCACCAAAAAGGGAGAACACTGAAGCTTTCTTT. Its protein is CASSPKRENTEAFF. Together with reference TRBV18 and TRBJ1-1, the CDR3 gives the full variable domain: NAGVMQNPRHLVRRRGQEARLRCSPMKGHSHVYWYRQLPEEGLKFMVYLQKENIIDESGMPKERFSAEFPKEGPSILRIQQVVRGDSAAYFCASSPKRENTEAFFGQGTRLTVV.

CDR3 nucleotides: TGTGCCAGCAGCTTCAGAGATACGCAGTATTTT. Encoded protein: CASSFRDTQYF. The chain carries TRBV7-3 and TRBJ2-3; D is uncertain. CDR3 length: 11 amino acids. Per the germline V gene, CDR1 is SGHTA and CDR2 is FQGTGA. V lost 3 bases and J 5 bases, leaving 3 bases between the germline ends.

This CDR3 is CASSPSSRNGYTF. The CDR3 DNA sequence: TGTGCCAGCAGCCCCTCCTCTCGAAATGGCTACACCTTC. The chain is built from TRBV7-2 and TRBJ1-2, with D uncertain. The CDR3 contains 13 residues. Germline lookup yields CDR1 SGHTA and CDR2 FQGNSA. Trimming left V 5 bases short and J 6 bases short, with 13 bases between. Together with reference TRBV7-2 and TRBJ1-2, the CDR3 gives the full variable domain: GAGVSQSPSNKVTEKGKDVELRCDPISGHTALYWYRQSLGQGLEFLIYFQGNSAPDKSGLPSDRFSAERTGGSVSTLTIQRTQQEDSAVYLCASSPSSRNGYTFGSGTRLTVV.

V and J are TRBV28 and TRBJ1-1, with D unclear. The CDR3 extends over 14 amino acids. Trimming left V 5 bases short and J 5 bases short, with 15 bases between. Looked up from germline, CDR1 is MDHEN and CDR2 is SYDVKM. CDR3 DNA sequence: TGTGCCAGCAGTATTGGTCCGGGGTTGACTGAAGCTTTCTTT. Protein product: CASSIGPGLTEAFF. Using reference TRBV28 and TRBJ1-1 for the parts outside the CDR3, the full variable domain is DVKVTQSSRYLVKRTGEKVFLECVQDMDHENMFWYRQDPGLGLRLIYFSYDVKMKEKGDIPEGYSVSREKKERFSLILESASTNQTSMYLCASSIGPGLTEAFFGQGTRLTVV.

This chain uses TRBV5-8 with TRBJ1-6, with D hard to call. The CDR3 sequence is 13 residues long. Germline V lookup: CDR1 SGHTS, CDR2 YDEGEE. V was clipped by 1 base and J by 7 bases, with 6 bases between them. CDR3 amino acids: CASSLFDNSPLHF. As DNA, the CDR3 is TGTGCCAGCAGCTTGTTTGACAATTCACCCCTCCACTTT.

This clone was detected only once. The chain joins TRBV6-6 to TRBJ1-1, with 9 positions matching TRBD1. Germline assignment: CDR1 MNHNY and CDR2 SVGAGI (reference sequence). This CDR3 is built from 14 residues. V lost 6 bases and J lost 2; bases outside the gene matches: 4. CDR3 DNA: TGTGCCAGCAGGGACACAGGGGGCAACACTGAAGCTTTCTTT. Encoded protein: CASRDTGGNTEAFF.

The chain employs TRBV5-1 and TRBJ1-2; possible D gene TRBD1, 6 bases. CDR1 and CDR2 from the germline V gene are SGHRS and YFSETQ. The length of the CDR3 is 14 residues. Trimming took 4 bases from V and 8 from J, leaving 18 bases between them. The CDR3 sequence is CASSPGGQVAGYTF. As DNA, the CDR3 is TGCGCCAGCAGCCCGGGGGGACAAGTGGCGGGCTACACCTTC.

This chain uses TRBV5-6 with TRBJ2-3; possible D gene TRBD2, 6 bases. The germline V and J ends were trimmed by 4 bases and 1 base, with 16 bases remaining between them. CDR3 length: 16 residues. CDR1 is SGHDT, CDR2 YYEEEE, per germline. The CDR3 region has the DNA TGTGCCAGCAGCCCCGGGACTCGTGCACGCACAGATACGCAGTATTTT. This codes for CASSPGTRARTDTQYF.

This clone was observed a single time. This chain joins TRBV2 and TRBJ1-3; D remains ambiguous. Germline assignment: CDR1 SNHLY and CDR2 FYNNEI. The CDR3 totals 14 residues. V was pared by 6 bases and J by 4 bases, with 13 bases between. The CDR3 loop is CASRERTLGNTIYF. The CDR3 bases are TGTGCCAGCAGGGAGAGGACGCTGGGAAACACCATATATTTT. The variable domain in full, completed from reference TRBV2 and TRBJ1-3, reads EPEVTQTPSHQVTQMGQEVILRCVPISNHLYFYWYRQILGQKVEFLVSFYNNEISEKSEIFDDQFSVERPDGSNFTLKIRSTKLEDSAMYFCASRERTLGNTIYFGEGSWLTVV.

The CDR3 region is CASSRLSGSTDTQYF. The CDR3 region has the DNA TGCGCCAGCAGCCGCCTTAGCGGGAGCACAGATACGCAGTATTTT. The chain links TRBV4-1 to TRBJ2-3; the match to TRBD2 covers 7 bases. The trim removed 4 bases at V and 0 bases at J, leaving 4 bases unmatched. The CDR3 is made up of 15 amino acids. CDR1 MGHRA and CDR2 YSYEKL come from the germline V gene.

The genes are TRBV5-1 and TRBJ1-2, with D hard to call. V lost 0 bases to trimming and J lost 8 bases, with 23 bases between them. CDR3 length: 17 residues. Germline-derived CDR1 and CDR2 are SGHRS and YFSETQ. This CDR3 is CASSLDLSERVLRGYTF. The CDR3, as DNA: TGCGCCAGCAGCTTGGATTTATCGGAGCGGGTTTTGAGGGGCTACACCTTC.

This clone was found a few times. This chain connects TRBV27 to TRBJ1-4, with D perhaps TRBD1 (6 bases). The CDR3 length is 16 residues. Germline assignment: CDR1 MNHEY and CDR2 SMNVEV (reference sequence). V was cut by 4 bases and J by 2 bases, with 14 bases left in between. The chain's CDR3 is CASSSYQTGTNEKLFF. In DNA form, the CDR3 reads TGTGCCAGCAGTTCCTACCAAACAGGGACTAATGAAAAACTGTTTTTT.

This clone was seen a few times. This chain joins TRBV5-1 and TRBJ2-2; D possibly corresponds to TRBD1 (5 bases). Trimming pared 7 bases from V and 0 bases from J, leaving 16 bases between. This CDR3 contains 16 residues. Germline V gives CDR1 SGHRS, CDR2 YFSETQ. CDR3 DNA: TGCGCCAGCTCCCAGACAGTACCGTCGAACACCGGGGAGCTGTTTTTT. It codes for CASSQTVPSNTGELFF.

This sequence joins TRBV5-4 and TRBJ1-2, with D uncertain. Trimming took off 1 base at V and 0 bases at J, with 7 bases between the two ends. CDR3 length: 14 residues. Germline loops: CDR1 SGHNT, CDR2 YYREEE (reference sequence). The CDR3 is CASSLNHANYGYTF. CDR3 DNA sequence: TGTGCCAGCAGCTTGAACCACGCTAACTATGGCTACACCTTC.

V gene TRBV7-2 combines with J gene TRBJ2-3; 12 bases agree with TRBD2. The CDR3 is 16 amino acids. The germline V gene encodes CDR1 SGHTA and CDR2 FQGNSA. Trimming at V came to 7 bases and at J to 3 bases, leaving 8 bases not matched to a gene. CDR3 nucleotide sequence: TGTGCCAGCACCACAAGGCTAGCGGGGGGGACAGATACGCAGTATTTT. Protein: CASTTRLAGGTDTQYF.

This rearrangement joins TRBV4-3 to TRBJ2-3; no clear D gene. The CDR3 is 14 amino acids. CDR1 is LGHNA, CDR2 YSLEER, per germline. Trimming cost V 1 base and J 6 bases, with 11 bases left between them. CDR3 DNA sequence: TGCGCCAGCAGCCAAGGACACGCCCGGGATACGCAGTATTTT. Translating gives CASSQGHARDTQYF.

This chain links TRBV7-8 with TRBJ2-7, with 11 positions matching TRBD1. J gave up 1 base and V 3 bases, and 2 bases lay outside the gene matches. Germline V gene data show CDR1 as SGHVS and CDR2 as FQNEAQ. CDR3 length: 15 amino acids. CDR3 protein: CASSFGQGASYEQYF. CDR3 in DNA: TGTGCCAGCAGCTTTGGACAGGGGGCATCCTACGAGCAGTACTTC.

The chain links TRBV2 to TRBJ2-7; no clear D. V shed 7 bases and J shed 5 bases, with 15 bases lying between them. CDR1 and CDR2 from the germline V gene are SNHLY and FYNNEI. The CDR3 consists of 13 residues. The CDR3 region is CASMASSTHEQYF. Written as DNA, the CDR3 is TGTGCCAGCATGGCCTCTAGTACGCACGAGCAGTACTTC. The variable domain in full, with the rest retrieved from reference TRBV2 and TRBJ2-7, is EPEVTQTPSHQVTQMGQEVILRCVPISNHLYFYWYRQILGQKVEFLVSFYNNEISEKSEIFDDQFSVERPDGSNFTLKIRSTKLEDSAMYFCASMASSTHEQYFGPGTRLTVT.

The V gene is TRBV18, the J gene TRBJ1-1, with D perhaps TRBD1 (6 bases). The CDR3 has 12 amino acids. V dropped 5 bases and J dropped 4 bases, with 8 bases sitting between them. Germline-derived CDR1 and CDR2 are KGHSH and LQKENI. The DNA for the CDR3 is TGTGCCAGCTCAGGGGGCCTCACTGAAGCTTTCTTT. Protein product: CASSGGLTEAFF.

The V and J genes are TRBV10-3 and TRBJ1-3; 7 bases align to TRBD1. Germline V gene data show CDR1 as ENHRY and CDR2 as SYGVKD. Trimming cost V 6 bases and J 6 bases; bases outside gene matches: 8. This CDR3 spans 14 amino acids. The chain's CDR3 is CAISGTAGENTIYF. CDR3 nucleotides: TGTGCCATCAGCGGGACAGCGGGTGAAAACACCATATATTTT.

The chain couples TRBV5-4 to TRBJ2-2; D unclear. Germline assignment: CDR1 SGHNT and CDR2 YYREEE (reference sequence). The V end lost 4 bases, the J end lost 4 bases, and 5 bases lay between the germline ends. CDR3 length equals 12 residues. CDR3 in DNA: TGTGCCAGCAGCGCGACCACCGGGGAGCTGTTTTTT. Encoded protein: CASSATTGELFF.

The chain links TRBV11-2 to TRBJ2-7; 10 nucleotides line up with TRBD2. Per the germline V gene, CDR1 is SGHAT and CDR2 is FQNNGV. This CDR3 comprises 17 residues. J gave up 3 bases and V 5 bases, and 13 bases lay outside the gene matches. In nucleotides, the CDR3 is TGTGCCAGCAGCGCCTCCACCGGGACTAGCGCTTACTACGAGCAGTACTTC. It is translated as CASSASTGTSAYYEQYF.

This rearrangement joins TRBV11-2 to TRBJ2-7, with D tentatively TRBD2 (6 bases). Germline CDR1 and CDR2: SGHAT and FQNNGV. The CDR3 runs 15 residues. Trimming took off 0 bases at V and 2 bases at J, with 11 bases between the two ends. CDR3 loop: CASSLEEGRAYEQYF. For the CDR3, the DNA is TGTGCCAGCAGCTTAGAGGAGGGGAGAGCCTACGAGCAGTACTTC.

This clone is a singleton in its sample. The V and J genes are TRBV4-2 and TRBJ2-1, with 8 positions matching TRBD2. Germline-derived CDR1 and CDR2 are LGHNA and YNFKEQ. The length of the CDR3 is 17 residues. Trimming at V came to 1 base and at J to 0 bases, leaving 5 bases not matched to a gene. The DNA of the CDR3 is TGTGCCAGCAGCCAAGGTGACGGGGGGGGCTCCTACAATGAGCAGTTCTTC. Amino acid sequence: CASSQGDGGGSYNEQFF.

The sample holds one count of this clone. This sequence joins TRBV19 and TRBJ2-1; 11 nucleotides line up with TRBD2. The CDR3 is 15 amino acids. Germline V gene data show CDR1 as LNHDA and CDR2 as SQIVND (reference sequence). Trimming cost V 6 bases and J 7 bases; bases outside gene matches: 8. CDR3 amino acids: CASRQLAGDWNEQFF. The CDR3 coding sequence is TGTGCCAGTAGACAACTAGCGGGAGATTGGAATGAGCAGTTCTTC.

V and J are TRBV18 and TRBJ1-1; TRBD1 matches 7 bases. CDR3 length: 16 amino acids. The V segment lost 1 base and the J segment 2 bases; nucleotides outside the gene matches: 7. Germline V gives CDR1 KGHSH, CDR2 LQKENI. The CDR3 sequence is CASSPQAGQLNTEAFF. Here the CDR3 DNA reads TGTGCCAGCTCACCACAAGCGGGACAGTTAAACACTGAAGCTTTCTTT.